One sample yielded the 4 T cell receptor beta chains listed below, sequenced in a study of OX40 agonist ivuxolimab in advanced cancers. Profiled with immunoSEQ multiplex PCR; TCRdb holds only in-frame clones, not every one. The sample lists some 70,000 clones, about nine tenths occurring once. The sequencing here drew on CD4+ or CD8+ T cells sorted from blood, taken in a trial of the OX40 agonist ivuxolimab. These receptor sequences come from an adult with an advanced solid tumor such as melanoma, head and neck, liver or kidney cancer.

The chain carries TRBV18 and TRBJ1-3, with unresolved D. V was cut by 2 bases and J by 6 bases, with 8 bases left in between. The CDR3 is 13 residues long. Germline V gives CDR1 KGHSH, CDR2 LQKENI. The CDR3 region is CASSPDGINTIYF. The CDR3 DNA follows: TGTGCCAGCTCACCAGATGGGATAAACACCATATATTTT. The whole variable domain, filled in from reference TRBV18 and TRBJ1-3, reads NAGVMQNPRHLVRRRGQEARLRCSPMKGHSHVYWYRQLPEEGLKFMVYLQKENIIDESGMPKERFSAEFPKEGPSILRIQQVVRGDSAAYFCASSPDGINTIYFGEGSWLTVV.

The V gene is TRBV2, the J gene TRBJ2-7; 10 bases are a match to TRBD1. The CDR3 contains 15 residues. The V gene's germline CDR1 is SNHLY and CDR2 FYNNEI. V dropped 8 bases and J dropped 2; count of bases not matched to a gene: 9. Here the CDR3 reads CASRDPGQGTYEQYF. CDR3 nucleotides: TGTGCCAGCCGCGACCCGGGACAGGGGACCTACGAGCAGTACTTC. Together with reference TRBV2 and TRBJ2-7, the CDR3 gives the full variable domain: EPEVTQTPSHQVTQMGQEVILRCVPISNHLYFYWYRQILGQKVEFLVSFYNNEISEKSEIFDDQFSVERPDGSNFTLKIRSTKLEDSAMYFCASRDPGQGTYEQYFGPGTRLTVT.

The chain couples TRBV30 to TRBJ1-5; no clear D. Germline CDR1 GTSNPN, CDR2 SVGIG (reference sequence). This CDR3 has 13 amino acids. Trimming cost V 0 bases and J 2 bases, with 5 bases left between them. CDR3 in DNA: TGTGCCTGGAGTGTACAAGGCAATCAGCCCCAGCATTTT. Its translation: CAWSVQGNQPQHF.

This chain connects TRBV5-6 to TRBJ2-2; D not certain. The CDR3 totals 16 residues. Looked up from germline, CDR1 is SGHDT and CDR2 is YYEEEE. V was trimmed by 4 bases and J by 5 bases, leaving 18 bases between them. DNA for the CDR3: TGTGCCAGCAGCCGCCGGACCTCTGAAAGGACCGGGGAGCTGTTTTTT. The encoded protein is CASSRRTSERTGELFF.